One sample yielded the 27 T cell receptor beta chains listed below, sequenced in a study of control samples from healthy donors and cancer patients. Repertoires were generated with immunoSEQ multiplex PCR, while TCRdb's copy carries only in-frame clones and drops some. The profile covers approximately 160,000 clones, with 92% appearing a single time and 0.55% to 0.7% taken by the ten largest. What was sequenced was blood. The receptors come from a woman younger than 45 in good health.

The J gene is TRBJ2-3, the V gene TRBV27; 11 positions agree with TRBD2. Germline CDR1 and CDR2: MNHEY and SMNVEV (reference sequence). The CDR3 consists of 20 residues. Trimming removed 8 bases from V and 0 bases from J; junction bases left unmatched: 19. CDR3 DNA: TGTGCCAGCGGACCCTTGAAACTCCTACGGACTAGCGGGAGCACAGATACGCAGTATTTT. This codes for CASGPLKLLRTSGSTDTQYF.

The rearrangement joins TRBV10-3 to TRBJ2-2; TRBD2 might be the D (5 bases). Germline-derived CDR1 and CDR2 are ENHRY and SYGVKD. The V end lost 0 bases, the J end lost 3 bases, and 8 bases lay between the germline ends. This CDR3 spans 15 amino acids. The CDR3 DNA follows: TGTGCCATCAGTGAGTCGGAGGTTGACACCGGGGAGCTGTTTTTT. As protein: CAISESEVDTGELFF.

This clone came up a few times. The V gene is TRBV19, the J gene TRBJ1-5; the match to TRBD1 covers 9 bases. The CDR3 has 14 amino acids. The germline V gene encodes CDR1 LNHDA and CDR2 SQIVND (reference sequence). The V and J ends lost 5 bases and 3 bases, in that order; junction bases with no gene match: 2. In DNA, the CDR3 is TGTGCCAGTAGTGGACAGGGGTCCAATCAGCCCCAGCATTTT. It yields the protein CASSGQGSNQPQHF.

The chain couples TRBV7-9 to TRBJ2-1; the D call may be TRBD1 or TRBD2 (6 bases each). The CDR3 runs 18 residues. In germline, CDR1 is SEHNR, CDR2 FQNEAQ (reference sequence). V was trimmed by 5 bases and J by 8 bases, leaving 28 bases between them. The CDR3 protein is CASSPEYGGPISWHEQFF. CDR3 nucleotide sequence: TGTGCCAGCAGCCCGGAATATGGGGGGCCGATTTCATGGCATGAGCAGTTCTTC.

The chain is built from TRBV19 and TRBJ1-1, with 10 bases lining up with TRBD1. The length of the CDR3 is 14 residues. V trimming: 5 bases; J trimming: 3 bases; junction bases outside the gene matches: 3. CDR1 is LNHDA and CDR2 is SQIVND in the germline V gene (reference sequence). This CDR3 reads CASSSGTGDTEAFF. CDR3 DNA sequence: TGTGCCAGTAGTTCCGGGACAGGGGACACTGAAGCTTTCTTT.

This clone showed up just once. The V call is TRBV12-3 or TRBV12-4, the J call TRBJ1-5; D is possibly TRBD1 (5 bases). This CDR3 contains 13 residues. The germline V and J ends were trimmed by 6 bases and 4 bases, with 10 bases remaining between them. The CDR3 sequence is CASRGTGNQPQHF. CDR3 DNA: TGTGCCAGCAGGGGGACCGGGAATCAGCCCCAGCATTTT.

V usage is TRBV6-5 and J usage is TRBJ2-7; D unclear. Trimming shortened V by 0 bases and J by 2 bases, and 5 bases separated the two germline ends. CDR3 length: 13 residues. Germline values: CDR1 MNHEY, CDR2 SVGAGI. The chain's CDR3 is CASSYSQTYEQYF. In DNA form, the CDR3 reads TGTGCCAGCAGTTACTCCCAGACCTACGAGCAGTACTTC.

V is TRBV7-2 and J is TRBJ1-1; D not resolved. The ends were cut back, 6 bases at V and 1 base at J, with 9 bases in the middle. CDR1 and CDR2 (germline): SGHTA, FQGNSA. The CDR3 sequence is 13 residues long. This CDR3 reads CASSFHQNTEAFF. The CDR3 DNA reads as TGTGCCAGCAGTTTTCATCAGAACACTGAAGCTTTCTTT.

Worth noting for this clone: Other nucleotide sequences in the sample specify the same CDR3. The chain recombines TRBV9 with TRBJ2-5; perhaps TRBD2 as D (5 bases). This CDR3 is 14 amino acids long. With 2 bases removed from V and 0 bases from J, the gap between germline ends came to 8 bases. Germline CDR1 is SGDLS and CDR2 is YYNGEE. The CDR3 loop reads CASSVGLYQETQYF. CDR3 DNA sequence: TGTGCCAGCAGCGTCGGACTGTACCAAGAGACCCAGTACTTC.

Here the CDR3 reads CARFGGGSQNTEAFF. Written as DNA, the CDR3 is TGTGCCAGGTTCGGAGGGGGCAGCCAGAACACTGAAGCTTTCTTT. The chain is built from TRBV24-1 and TRBJ1-1, with TRBD1 matching 7 bases. CDR3 length: 15 residues. Per the germline V gene, CDR1 is KGHDR and CDR2 is SFDVKD. J was trimmed by 1 base and V by 11 bases; bases with no gene match: 12.

This sequence joins TRBV5-4 and TRBJ2-2; 15 bases align to TRBD2. The germline gives CDR1 SGHNT, CDR2 YYREEE (reference sequence). Losses at the gene ends were 4 bases for V and 5 bases for J; bases not matched to a gene: 9. CDR3 length: 18 amino acids. The CDR3 DNA follows: TGTGCCAGCAGCCCGGGACTAGCGGGAGGTACCGTAACCGGGGAGCTGTTTTTT. Protein sequence: CASSPGLAGGTVTGELFF.

The CDR3 loop is CASSPLGLAGVNEQYF. The DNA of the CDR3 is TGTGCCAGCAGTCCCCTAGGGCTAGCGGGAGTAAACGAGCAGTACTTC. The chain carries TRBV6-6 and TRBJ2-7, with 10 positions matching TRBD2. The CDR3 runs to 16 residues. The germline V gene encodes CDR1 MNHNY and CDR2 SVGAGI (reference sequence). V was pared by 5 bases and J by 5 bases, with 12 bases of the junction left unmatched.

The chain links TRBV7-9 to TRBJ2-5, with a tentative D call TRBD2 (5 bases). In germline, CDR1 is SEHNR, CDR2 FQNEAQ (reference sequence). The CDR3 runs 13 residues. Trimming cost V 4 bases and J 3 bases, with 9 bases left between them. CDR3 sequence: CASSWAGKETQYF. CDR3 DNA sequence: TGTGCCAGCAGCTGGGCGGGTAAAGAGACCCAGTACTTC.

Comments on this clone: Additional DNA sequences in this sample encode the identical CDR3. The chain carries TRBV5-1 and TRBJ2-2, with D possibly TRBD2 on 5 matching bases. V lost 3 bases to trimming and J lost 1 base, with 13 bases between them. From germline, CDR1 is SGHRS and CDR2 YFSETQ. This CDR3 is 16 amino acids long. The CDR3, as DNA: TGCGCCAGCAGCTCTATTGAGGAGGTGAACACCGGGGAGCTGTTTTTT. Its translation is CASSSIEEVNTGELFF.

This chain connects TRBV27 to TRBJ2-4; D call uncertain. There are 17 residues in the CDR3. Trimming took 4 bases from V and 0 from J, leaving 16 bases between them. Germline values: CDR1 MNHEY, CDR2 SMNVEV (reference sequence). The CDR3 DNA is TGTGCCAGCAGTTCCCTGGTGGGTACGGTAGCCAAAAACATTCAGTACTTC. This encodes CASSSLVGTVAKNIQYF.

The rearrangement joins TRBV4-2 to TRBJ1-5; D unclear. The ends were cut back, 1 base at V and 2 bases at J, with 12 bases in the middle. Germline loops: CDR1 LGHNA, CDR2 YNFKEQ. This CDR3 has 16 amino acids. The CDR3 nucleotides read TGTGCCAGCAGCCAAGGAACACCCAAAGGCAATCAGCCCCAGCATTTT. Translating gives CASSQGTPKGNQPQHF.

This chain uses TRBV3-1 (or the pseudogene TRBV3-2) with TRBJ2-7, with D maybe TRBD1 (6 bases). Trimming left V 1 base short and J 1 base short, with 17 bases between. The CDR3 runs 17 residues. CDR1 LGHDT and CDR2 YNNKEL come from the germline V gene (reference sequence). CDR3 residues: CASSQGAWAGESYEQYF. The CDR3 DNA is TGTGCCAGCAGCCAAGGGGCCTGGGCAGGGGAATCCTACGAGCAGTACTTC.

The CDR3: CAWSVGSGNTIYF. The CDR3 region has the DNA TGTGCCTGGAGTGTGGGGTCGGGAAACACCATATATTTT. The chain combines TRBV30 with TRBJ1-3; D is ambiguous. V lost 0 bases to trimming and J lost 4 bases, with 7 bases between them. CDR3 size: 13 residues. CDR1 and CDR2 (germline): GTSNPN, SVGIG (reference sequence).

This rearrangement joins TRBV10-1 to TRBJ2-7, with 7 bases fitting TRBD2. The CDR3 extends over 13 amino acids. The germline V gene encodes CDR1 WNHNN and CDR2 SYGVQD (reference sequence). Trimming took 8 bases from V and 7 from J; bases not matched to a gene: 11. CDR3 sequence reads: CASWGGLPGEQYF. The CDR3 region has the DNA TGCGCCAGCTGGGGGGGTCTCCCTGGGGAGCAGTACTTC.

The V call is TRBV3-1 (or the pseudogene TRBV3-2), the J call TRBJ1-5; possibly TRBD1 for D (5 bases). The CDR3 length is 14 residues. Trimming pared 2 bases from V and 2 bases from J, leaving 7 bases between. Germline V gene sequence: CDR1 LGHDT, CDR2 YNNKEL (reference sequence). The CDR3 region is CASSQWGGNQPQHF. The CDR3, as DNA: TGTGCCAGCAGCCAATGGGGCGGCAATCAGCCCCAGCATTTT.

V usage is TRBV27 and J usage is TRBJ1-3, with no clear D. The CDR3 totals 14 residues. The germline V gene encodes CDR1 MNHEY and CDR2 SMNVEV (reference sequence). V lost 6 bases and J 0 bases, leaving 9 bases between the germline ends. The CDR3 DNA is TGTGCCAGCAGCGCGGACGGCTCTGGAAACACCATATATTTT. Encoded protein: CASSADGSGNTIYF.

V usage is TRBV25-1 and J usage is TRBJ2-5, with 7 bases lining up with TRBD2. CDR3 length: 15 amino acids. Per the germline V gene, CDR1 is MGHDK and CDR2 is SYGVNS. J gave up 5 bases and V 6 bases, and 12 bases lay outside the gene matches. CDR3 sequence: CASRRGIAQRETQYF. In DNA, the CDR3 is TGTGCCAGCAGGCGGGGGATCGCACAACGGGAGACCCAGTACTTC.

A single count supports this clone. The V and J genes are TRBV6-5 and TRBJ1-3; D is undetermined. The CDR3 has 15 residues. The germline V and J ends were trimmed by 0 bases and 2 bases, with 8 bases remaining between them. CDR1 and CDR2 from the germline V gene are MNHEY and SVGAGI. The DNA of the CDR3 is TGTGCCAGCAGTTACTCAACCGGGCCTGGAAACACCATATATTTT. It yields the protein CASSYSTGPGNTIYF.

The chain carries TRBV7-2 and TRBJ2-1; D might be TRBD2 (6 bases). Per the germline V gene, CDR1 is SGHTA and CDR2 is FQGNSA. This CDR3 comprises 14 residues. Trimming took 1 base from V and 8 from J, leaving 12 bases between them. The CDR3 nucleotides are TGTGCCAGCAGCTTAGGTCGGAGGGTCCATGAGCAGTTCTTC. Translation gives CASSLGRRVHEQFF. The full variable domain, completed using reference TRBV7-2 and TRBJ2-1, is GAGVSQSPSNKVTEKGKDVELRCDPISGHTALYWYRQSLGQGLEFLIYFQGNSAPDKSGLPSDRFSAERTGGSVSTLTIQRTQQEDSAVYLCASSLGRRVHEQFFGPGTRLTVL.

This chain connects TRBV28 to TRBJ2-5; 13 bases map to TRBD2. Germline loops: CDR1 MDHEN, CDR2 SYDVKM. The length of the CDR3 is 18 residues. The J segment lost 0 bases and the V segment lost 4 bases, leaving 8 bases of the junction unmatched. CDR3 DNA sequence: TGTGCCAGCAGTTCCTCCGGGACTAGCGGGACCTACCAAGAGACCCAGTACTTC. It encodes CASSSSGTSGTYQETQYF.

The gene calls are TRBV7-3 and TRBJ2-6; D is perhaps TRBD1 (6 bases). Trimming took off 5 bases at V and 0 bases at J, with 8 bases between the two ends. The CDR3 length is 15 residues. From germline, CDR1 is SGHTA and CDR2 FQGTGA. The CDR3 is CASSTGPSGANVLTF. The CDR3 coding sequence is TGTGCCAGCAGCACAGGGCCCTCTGGGGCCAACGTCCTGACTTTC.

J is TRBJ1-5 and V is TRBV28; no clear D gene. V dropped 6 bases and J dropped 0 bases, with 12 bases sitting between them. The CDR3 spans 15 residues. Per the germline V gene, CDR1 is MDHEN and CDR2 is SYDVKM. The CDR3 DNA follows: TGTGCCAGCAGGGAGGGTGCATATAGCAATCAGCCCCAGCATTTT. It is translated as CASREGAYSNQPQHF.